These 30 T cell receptor beta chains originate from one sample sequenced in a study of blood T cell repertoires in COVID-19. Clones were read by immunoSEQ multiplex PCR, and TCRdb kept only the in-frame ones, dropping some. The table includes some 60,000 clones, about 70% detected once. Source material: peripheral blood. Source of these receptors: a woman aged 45 to 65 with active or convalescent COVID-19.

The genes are TRBV7-9 and TRBJ2-2; TRBD1 matches at 11 bases. The CDR3 covers 18 residues. V shed 6 bases and J 0 bases; nucleotides not matched to a gene: 9. Germline CDR1 is SEHNR and CDR2 is FQNEAQ (reference sequence). CDR3: CASRPWTGGSPNTGELFF. The CDR3 region has the DNA TGTGCCAGCAGGCCCTGGACAGGGGGCTCCCCGAACACCGGGGAGCTGTTTTTT.

This clone has just one count. The chain's CDR3 is CASSSTSGGMETQYF. In nucleotides, the CDR3 is TGTGCCAGCAGCTCCACCAGCGGGGGGATGGAGACCCAGTACTTC. The chain joins TRBV13 to TRBJ2-5, with 9 bases lining up with TRBD2. From germline, CDR1 is PRHDT and CDR2 FYEKMQ (reference sequence). CDR3 length: 15 amino acids. V shed 4 bases, J shed 5 bases, and the junction held 8 bases outside the gene matches.

The chain carries TRBV11-3 and TRBJ2-2, with 8 nucleotides matching TRBD2. V lost 4 bases to trimming and J lost 3 bases; unmatched junction nucleotides: 13. The CDR3 extends over 18 amino acids. Germline CDR1 is SGHNT and CDR2 is YENEEA. The CDR3 bases are TGTGCCAGCAGCTCCCGGGAGGGCCACTCTATATACACCGGGGAGCTGTTTTTT. It yields the protein CASSSREGHSIYTGELFF. The full variable domain, its missing parts supplied by reference TRBV11-3 and TRBJ2-2, is EAGVVQSPRYKIIEKKQPVAFWCNPISGHNTLYWYLQNLGQGPELLIRYENEEAVDDSQLPKDRFSAERLKGVDSTLKIQPAELGDSAVYLCASSSREGHSIYTGELFFGEGSRLTVL.

V and J are TRBV10-2 and TRBJ1-1; D is undetermined. The ends were cut back, 6 bases at V and 6 bases at J, with 5 bases in the middle. The CDR3 has 10 amino acids. CDR1 and CDR2 from the germline V gene are WSHSY and SAAADI. The CDR3 DNA reads as TGCGCCAGCAGGGGCCCTGAAGCTTTCTTT. Translating gives CASRGPEAFF.

The chain combines TRBV28 with TRBJ1-3, with 9 bases that match TRBD1. This CDR3 is built from 21 residues. Germline V CDR1 and CDR2: MDHEN, SYDVKM. V gave up 8 bases and J gave up 4 bases; unmatched junction bases: 27. The CDR3 DNA is TGTGCCAGCGTTCGGATCAGAATGGCCCAGAACAGGGGGCTAAGGGGAAACACCATATATTTT. The encoded protein is CASVRIRMAQNRGLRGNTIYF.

The chain is built from TRBV24-1 and TRBJ1-6; the match to TRBD1 covers 7 bases. Germline V gives CDR1 KGHDR, CDR2 SFDVKD. The CDR3 spans 15 residues. The V segment lost 4 bases and the J segment 10 bases; nucleotides outside the gene matches: 9. CDR3 loop: CATSDPVGGGSPLHF. The DNA of the CDR3 is TGTGCCACCAGTGACCCGGTAGGGGGCGGATCACCCCTCCACTTT.

This rearrangement joins TRBV27 to TRBJ2-5; 11 nucleotides agree with TRBD2. V shed 6 bases, J shed 0 bases, and the junction held 3 bases outside the gene matches. Germline V lookup: CDR1 MNHEY, CDR2 SMNVEV (reference sequence). This CDR3 region has 15 residues. CDR3 nucleotide sequence: TGTGCCAGCAGGGTAGCGGGAGGGTACCAAGAGACCCAGTACTTC. Protein: CASRVAGGYQETQYF.

This clone was seen many times. This chain links TRBV2 with TRBJ2-3, with 9 nucleotides matching TRBD1. CDR3 length equals 16 residues. Germline-derived CDR1 and CDR2 are SNHLY and FYNNEI. With V trimmed by 6 bases and J by 4 bases, 11 bases remained unmatched. The CDR3 DNA follows: TGTGCCAGCAGCCTAACAGGGGGCGGGTCAGCAGATACGCAGTATTTT. Protein: CASSLTGGGSADTQYF.

The chain links TRBV7-2 to TRBJ2-3; D unclear. Germline V lookup: CDR1 SGHTA, CDR2 FQGNSA. V was pared by 7 bases and J by 2 bases, with 13 bases between. This CDR3 is built from 14 residues. CDR3: CASTTYLVTDTQYF. In nucleotides, the CDR3 is TGTGCCAGCACCACCTACTTGGTCACAGATACGCAGTATTTT.

This clone came up once. J is TRBJ1-2 and V is TRBV18; D is possibly TRBD1 (6 bases). This CDR3 region has 16 residues. V was shortened by 0 bases and J by 3 bases, with 14 bases between the two germline ends. CDR1 is KGHSH, CDR2 LQKENI, per germline. The CDR3 sequence is CASSPPQSGAYYGYTF. In nucleotides, the CDR3 is TGTGCCAGCTCACCACCGCAGTCAGGGGCCTACTATGGCTACACCTTC.

The CDR3 sequence is CASSSGVGAAQPQHF. The CDR3 DNA reads TGCGCCAGCAGCTCTGGAGTGGGGGCAGCTCAGCCCCAGCATTTT. The V and J genes are TRBV5-1 and TRBJ1-5; D possibly corresponds to TRBD1 (6 bases). Germline-derived CDR1 and CDR2 are SGHRS and YFSETQ. The V end lost 3 bases, the J end lost 6 bases, and 16 bases lay between the germline ends. The CDR3 contains 15 residues.

This chain links TRBV28 with TRBJ1-5; D not resolved. Germline CDR1 MDHEN, CDR2 SYDVKM. The CDR3 has 14 residues. With 7 bases removed from V and 5 bases from J, the gap between germline ends came to 15 bases. The CDR3 here is CASILSQEDQPQHF. The CDR3 coding sequence is TGTGCCAGCATCTTGAGTCAGGAGGATCAGCCCCAGCATTTT. Together with reference TRBV28 and TRBJ1-5, the CDR3 gives the full variable domain: DVKVTQSSRYLVKRTGEKVFLECVQDMDHENMFWYRQDPGLGLRLIYFSYDVKMKEKGDIPEGYSVSREKKERFSLILESASTNQTSMYLCASILSQEDQPQHFGDGTRLSIL.

The DNA for the CDR3 is TGTGCCAGCAGTCCCAGGACAGCCGGCTACGAGCAGTACTTC. Protein sequence: CASSPRTAGYEQYF. The chain combines TRBV28 with TRBJ2-7; D is perhaps TRBD1 (6 bases). The CDR3 spans 14 residues. V lost 5 bases, J lost 3 bases, and 14 bases lay in between. Per the germline V gene, CDR1 is MDHEN and CDR2 is SYDVKM.

This clone occurred a few times. J is TRBJ1-1 and V is TRBV5-1; 9 bases are shared with TRBD1. The CDR3 is 17 residues long. J was trimmed by 1 base and V by 4 bases; bases with no gene match: 11. Germline lookup yields CDR1 SGHRS and CDR2 YFSETQ. The CDR3 region is CASSPWTGARRNTEAFF. The CDR3, as DNA: TGCGCCAGCAGCCCCTGGACAGGGGCCCGCCGGAACACTGAAGCTTTCTTT. The variable domain in full, with the rest retrieved from reference TRBV5-1 and TRBJ1-1, is KAGVTQTPRYLIKTRGQQVTLSCSPISGHRSVSWYQQTPGQGLQFLFEYFSETQRNKGNFPGRFSGRQFSNSRSEMNVSTLELGDSALYLCASSPWTGARRNTEAFFGQGTRLTVV.

The genes are TRBV18 and TRBJ2-5, with TRBD1 matching over 9 bases. The CDR3 spans 16 residues. Germline V gene data show CDR1 as KGHSH and CDR2 as LQKENI. J lost 5 bases, V lost 2 bases, and 9 bases had no gene match. CDR3 nucleotides: TGTGCCAGCTCACCAAGGCCGGGACAGGGAGGGGAGACCCAGTACTTC. This sequence encodes CASSPRPGQGGETQYF.

The rearrangement uses TRBV3-1 (or the pseudogene TRBV3-2) and TRBJ2-7; D gene uncertain. Germline lookup yields CDR1 LGHDT and CDR2 YNNKEL (reference sequence). This CDR3 contains 14 residues. The ends were cut back, 4 bases at V and 2 bases at J, with 12 bases in the middle. The CDR3 sequence is CASSLSGVPYEQYF. The CDR3 coding sequence is TGTGCCAGCAGCCTGAGTGGAGTACCCTACGAGCAGTACTTC.

This chain connects TRBV6-5 to TRBJ2-3; D is ambiguous. The CDR3 length is 15 residues. Germline V lookup: CDR1 MNHEY, CDR2 SVGAGI. Trimming cost V 2 bases and J 0 bases, with 9 bases left between them. The CDR3: CASSYTSGSTDTQYF. For the CDR3, the DNA is TGTGCCAGCAGTTACACCTCGGGTAGCACAGATACGCAGTATTTT.

The sample holds one count of this clone. The CDR3 region is CASSQNSGWPQHF. In DNA, the CDR3 is TGCGCCAGCAGCCAAAACAGTGGTTGGCCCCAGCATTTT. The J gene is TRBJ1-5, the V gene TRBV4-1; D is ambiguous. Trimming took off 2 bases at V and 9 bases at J, with 11 bases between the two ends. Germline-derived CDR1 and CDR2 are MGHRA and YSYEKL. This CDR3 spans 13 amino acids.

This clone was seen once. The chain employs TRBV7-6 and TRBJ1-5; TRBD1 agrees at 7 bases. Germline V lookup: CDR1 SGHVS, CDR2 FNYEAQ. Trimming removed 6 bases from V and 3 bases from J; junction bases left unmatched: 8. CDR3 length equals 15 residues. CDR3 in amino acids: CASSPDRAFNQPQHF. CDR3 nucleotide sequence: TGTGCCAGCAGTCCCGACAGGGCATTCAATCAGCCCCAGCATTTT.

V usage is TRBV7-9 and J usage is TRBJ2-3; a weak D match, TRBD1 (5 bases). The V and J ends lost 8 bases and 3 bases respectively, with 12 bases between them. Germline lookup yields CDR1 SEHNR and CDR2 FQNEAQ (reference sequence). The length of the CDR3 is 13 residues. This CDR3 is CASDSSATDTQYF. The DNA for the CDR3 is TGTGCCAGCGACAGTTCGGCAACAGATACGCAGTATTTT.

This clone has just one count. This chain joins TRBV15 and TRBJ1-2, with D possibly TRBD1 on 6 matching bases. Trimming cost V 3 bases and J 7 bases, with 9 bases left between them. Germline V gives CDR1 LNHNV, CDR2 YYDKDF (reference sequence). This CDR3 region has 12 residues. The CDR3, as DNA: TGTGCCACCAGCAGTATGACAGGTGGCTACACCTTC. It specifies CATSSMTGGYTF.

This clone was recorded a few times. This chain connects TRBV4-1 to TRBJ2-3; 8 bases line up with TRBD1. Germline CDR1 reads MGHRA; CDR2 reads YSYEKL. The V gene end was trimmed by 3 bases and the J gene end by 3 bases; junction bases not matched to a gene: 8. The CDR3 spans 16 residues. This chain's CDR3 is CASSQGTGWGTDTQYF. As DNA, the CDR3 is TGCGCCAGCAGCCAGGGGACAGGCTGGGGTACAGATACGCAGTATTTT.

This sequence joins TRBV6-6 and TRBJ1-2; weak D call: TRBD1 (5 bases). Germline V gene lookup returns CDR1 MNHNY and CDR2 SVGAGI (reference sequence). V dropped 2 bases and J dropped 10 bases, with 17 bases sitting between them. The CDR3 covers 14 residues. For the CDR3, the DNA is TGTGCCAGCAGTTACGGGGCCCACTCGCCTGCCTACACCTTC. Its protein is CASSYGAHSPAYTF.

The chain couples TRBV4-1 to TRBJ1-5, with D possibly TRBD1 on 5 matching bases. Trimming shortened V by 4 bases and J by 1 base, and 11 bases separated the two germline ends. Germline V CDR1 and CDR2: MGHRA, YSYEKL. The CDR3 totals 15 residues. The CDR3 protein is CASSPGGGSNQPQHF. The CDR3 bases are TGCGCCAGCAGCCCCGGGGGGGGAAGCAATCAGCCCCAGCATTTT.

The chain joins TRBV2 to TRBJ1-4; no definite D call. Germline V lookup: CDR1 SNHLY, CDR2 FYNNEI. The CDR3 is 15 residues long. Trimming cost V 6 bases and J 7 bases, with 18 bases left between them. DNA of the CDR3: TGTGCCAGCAGATACTTTGGAGTATCCCGTGAAAAACTGTTTTTT. It encodes CASRYFGVSREKLFF.

The genes are TRBV6-4 and TRBJ1-2; maybe TRBD1 (5 bases). The CDR3 sequence is 14 residues long. V lost 5 bases to trimming and J lost 3 bases, with 13 bases between them. The germline V gene has CDR1 MRHNA and CDR2 SNTAGT. The CDR3 loop reads CASSPVPGDYGYTF. Written as DNA, the CDR3 is TGTGCCAGCAGTCCCGTTCCGGGGGACTATGGCTACACCTTC.

The gene calls are TRBV30 and TRBJ2-1; no firm D call. Germline V gives CDR1 GTSNPN, CDR2 SVGIG (reference sequence). V lost 2 bases and J lost 6, with 8 bases in between. The CDR3 sequence is 12 residues long. In nucleotides, the CDR3 is TGTGCCTGGAGTCTTATTCTCAATGAGCAGTTCTTC. It is translated as CAWSLILNEQFF.

This chain connects TRBV28 to TRBJ1-1, with 7 bases identical to TRBD1. This CDR3 spans 14 amino acids. Germline values: CDR1 MDHEN, CDR2 SYDVKM. V lost 6 bases and J lost 5; bases outside the gene matches: 9. The CDR3 is CASRTRQGRTEAFF. The DNA for the CDR3 is TGTGCCAGCAGGACAAGACAGGGTAGGACTGAAGCTTTCTTT.

This clone was detected a few times. V and J are TRBV21-1 and TRBJ2-7; no DNA check was done on the table's D call, TRBD2. TRBV21-1 is termed a pseudogene. The CDR3 extends over 14 amino acids. CDR3 sequence reads: CASSAKREEYEQYF. The CDR3 nucleotides read TGTGCCAGCAGCGCAAAGCGGGAGGAATACGAGCAGTACTTC.

V is TRBV5-6 and J is TRBJ1-2; 7 nucleotides match TRBD1. Germline loops: CDR1 SGHDT, CDR2 YYEEEE. The CDR3 spans 14 residues. V shed 1 base, J shed 4 bases, and the junction held 4 bases outside the gene matches. CDR3 sequence reads: CASSLPGQPYGYTF. In DNA, the CDR3 is TGTGCCAGCAGCTTGCCGGGACAGCCCTATGGCTACACCTTC.